This T cell receptor (beta chain) was found in a study of shared clonotypes between healthy human individuals. CDR3 length: 10 residues. Trimming cost V 4 bases and J 10 bases, with 8 bases left between them. CDR1 is DFQATT, CDR2 SNEGSKA, per germline (reference sequence). Assay runs were performed at deep level. The repertoire was sequenced with immunoSEQ multiplex PCR; TCRdb's copy has only in-frame clones and lacks some. The profile shows approximately 2,000,000 clones, 85% to 95% of them singletons. Naive-designated CD8 cells lacked CD45RO, were positively enriched for CCR7, and omitted terminally differentiated effector memory CD45RA+ cells.

Sequenced material: naive CD8+ T cells from PBMCs. This clonotype was sampled from a man younger than 35 in good health. Some clones in this sample may be carry-over from other donors' samples. The J gene is TRBJ2-1, the V gene TRBV20-1, with D maybe TRBD2 (6 bases). CDR3 region: CSAIAGEQFF. In DNA, the CDR3 is TGCAGTGCTATTGCGGGAGAGCAGTTCTTC.